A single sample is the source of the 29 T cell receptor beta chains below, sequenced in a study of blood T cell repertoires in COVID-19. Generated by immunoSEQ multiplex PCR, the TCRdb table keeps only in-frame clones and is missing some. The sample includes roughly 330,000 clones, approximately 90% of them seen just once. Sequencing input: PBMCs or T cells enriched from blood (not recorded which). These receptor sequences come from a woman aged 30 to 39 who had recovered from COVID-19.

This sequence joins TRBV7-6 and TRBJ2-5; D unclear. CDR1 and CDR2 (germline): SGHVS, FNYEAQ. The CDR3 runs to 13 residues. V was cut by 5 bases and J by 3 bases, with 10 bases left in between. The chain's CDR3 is CASSPALEETQYF. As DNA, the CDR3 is TGTGCCAGCAGCCCCGCCCTAGAAGAGACCCAGTACTTC.

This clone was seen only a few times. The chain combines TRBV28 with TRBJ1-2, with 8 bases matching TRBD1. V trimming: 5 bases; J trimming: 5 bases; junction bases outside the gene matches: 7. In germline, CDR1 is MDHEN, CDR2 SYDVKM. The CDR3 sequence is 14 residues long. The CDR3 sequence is CASSMTGEGYGYTF. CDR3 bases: TGTGCCAGCAGTATGACAGGGGAGGGTTATGGCTACACCTTC.

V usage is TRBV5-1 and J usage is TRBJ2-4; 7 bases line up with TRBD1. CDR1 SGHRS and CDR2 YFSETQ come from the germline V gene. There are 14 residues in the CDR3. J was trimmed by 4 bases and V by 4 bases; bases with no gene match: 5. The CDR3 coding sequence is TGCGCCAGCAGCCCCGGGACAGCGAAAAACATTCAGTACTTC. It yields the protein CASSPGTAKNIQYF.

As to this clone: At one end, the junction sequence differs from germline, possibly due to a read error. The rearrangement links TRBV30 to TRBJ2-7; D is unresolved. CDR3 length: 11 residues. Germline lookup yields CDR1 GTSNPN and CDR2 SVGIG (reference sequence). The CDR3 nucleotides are TGTGCCTGGAGCTACTCCCACGAGCAGTACTTC. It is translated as CAWSYSHEQYF.

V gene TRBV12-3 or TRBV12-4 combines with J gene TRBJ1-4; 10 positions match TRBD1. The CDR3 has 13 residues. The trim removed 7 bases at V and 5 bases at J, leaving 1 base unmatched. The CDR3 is CASKGQGNEKLFF. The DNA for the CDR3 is TGTGCCAGCAAGGGACAGGGGAATGAAAAACTGTTTTTT.

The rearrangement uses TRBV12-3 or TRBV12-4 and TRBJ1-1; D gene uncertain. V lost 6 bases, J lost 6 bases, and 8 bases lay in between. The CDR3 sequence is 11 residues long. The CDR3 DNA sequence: TGTGCCAGCAGCCTAAGATCTGAAGCTTTCTTT. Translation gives CASSLRSEAFF.

The CDR3 DNA follows: TGTGCCTGGAGTCTCCTCGGGACAGGGCGTCCTTTCTTT. It codes for CAWSLLGTGRPFF. The rearrangement uses TRBV30 and TRBJ1-1; TRBD1 matches 9 bases. Germline CDR1 and CDR2: GTSNPN and SVGIG (reference sequence). The CDR3 runs to 13 residues. The V and J ends lost 2 bases and 12 bases, in that order; junction bases with no gene match: 10.

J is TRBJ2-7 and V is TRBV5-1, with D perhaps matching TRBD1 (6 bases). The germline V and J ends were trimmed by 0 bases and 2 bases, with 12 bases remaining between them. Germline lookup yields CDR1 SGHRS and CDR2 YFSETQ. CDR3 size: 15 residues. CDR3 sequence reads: CASSLAGTSPYEQYF. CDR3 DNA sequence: TGCGCCAGCAGCTTGGCCGGGACATCTCCCTACGAGCAGTACTTC.

The CDR3 bases are TGTGCCATCAGGAGGGTGGACACTGAAGCTTTCTTT. Amino acids: CAIRRVDTEAFF. The genes are TRBV10-3 and TRBJ1-1; unclear D gene. This CDR3 spans 12 amino acids. The V end lost 6 bases, the J end lost 3 bases, and 8 bases lay between the germline ends. Germline CDR1 and CDR2: ENHRY and SYGVKD.

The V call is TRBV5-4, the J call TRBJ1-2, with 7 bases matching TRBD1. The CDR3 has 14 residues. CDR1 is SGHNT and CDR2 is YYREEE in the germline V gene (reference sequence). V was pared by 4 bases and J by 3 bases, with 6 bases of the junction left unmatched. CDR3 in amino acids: CASSRTGTDYGYTF. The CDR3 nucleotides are TGTGCCAGCAGCCGCACCGGGACAGACTATGGCTACACCTTC.

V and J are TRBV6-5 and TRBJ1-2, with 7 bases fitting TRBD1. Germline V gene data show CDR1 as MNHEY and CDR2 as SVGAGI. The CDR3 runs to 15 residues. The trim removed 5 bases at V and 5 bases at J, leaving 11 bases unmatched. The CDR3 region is CASSPSQWDSYGYTF. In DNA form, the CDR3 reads TGTGCCAGCAGTCCTTCCCAGTGGGACAGTTATGGCTACACCTTC.

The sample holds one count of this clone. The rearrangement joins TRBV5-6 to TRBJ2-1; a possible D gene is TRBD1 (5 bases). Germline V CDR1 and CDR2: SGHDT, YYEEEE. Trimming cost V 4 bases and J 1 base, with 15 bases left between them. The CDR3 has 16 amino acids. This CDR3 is CASSGQGGRSYNEQFF. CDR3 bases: TGTGCCAGCAGCGGTCAGGGTGGTAGATCCTACAATGAGCAGTTCTTC. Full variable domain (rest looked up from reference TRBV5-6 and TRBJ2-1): DAGVTQSPTHLIKTRGQQVTLRCSPKSGHDTVSWYQQALGQGPQFIFQYYEEEERQRGNFPDRFSGHQFPNYSSELNVNALLLGDSALYLCASSGQGGRSYNEQFFGPGTRLTVL.

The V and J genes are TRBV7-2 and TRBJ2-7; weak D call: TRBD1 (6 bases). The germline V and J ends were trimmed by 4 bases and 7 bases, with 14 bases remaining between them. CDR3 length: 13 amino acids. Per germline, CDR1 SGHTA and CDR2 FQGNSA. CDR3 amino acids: CASSYYNREEQYF. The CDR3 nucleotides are TGTGCCAGCAGCTACTACAACAGGGAAGAGCAGTACTTC.

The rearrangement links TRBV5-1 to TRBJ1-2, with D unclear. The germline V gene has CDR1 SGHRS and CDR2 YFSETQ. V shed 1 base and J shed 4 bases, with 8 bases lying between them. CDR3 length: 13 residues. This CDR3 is CASSLTAGYGYTF. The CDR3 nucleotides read TGCGCCAGCAGCTTGACGGCGGGCTATGGCTACACCTTC.

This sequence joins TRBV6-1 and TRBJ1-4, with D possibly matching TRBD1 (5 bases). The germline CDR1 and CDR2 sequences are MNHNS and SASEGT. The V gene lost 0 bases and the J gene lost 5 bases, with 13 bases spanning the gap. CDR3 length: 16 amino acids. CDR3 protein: CASSEALMGGNEKLFF. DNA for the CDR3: TGTGCCAGCAGTGAAGCGCTGATGGGGGGAAATGAAAAACTGTTTTTT.

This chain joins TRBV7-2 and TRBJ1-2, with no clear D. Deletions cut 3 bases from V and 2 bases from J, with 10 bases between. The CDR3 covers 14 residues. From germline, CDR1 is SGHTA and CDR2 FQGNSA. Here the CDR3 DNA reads TGTGCCAGCAGCTTGGGTTTCGGGAACTATGGCTACACCTTC. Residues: CASSLGFGNYGYTF.

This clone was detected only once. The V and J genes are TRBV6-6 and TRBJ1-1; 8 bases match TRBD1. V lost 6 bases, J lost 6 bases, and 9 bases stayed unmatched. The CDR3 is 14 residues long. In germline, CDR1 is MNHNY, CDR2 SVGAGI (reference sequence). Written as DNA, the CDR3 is TGTGCCAGCAGACCAGTGCAGGGGGCCCCTGAAGCTTTCTTT. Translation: CASRPVQGAPEAFF.

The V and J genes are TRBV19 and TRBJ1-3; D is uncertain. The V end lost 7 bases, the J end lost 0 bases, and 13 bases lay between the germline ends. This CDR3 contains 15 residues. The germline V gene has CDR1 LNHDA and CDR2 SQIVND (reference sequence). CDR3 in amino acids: CASTNLENSGNTIYF. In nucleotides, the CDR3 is TGTGCCAGTACCAACCTAGAGAACTCTGGAAACACCATATATTTT.

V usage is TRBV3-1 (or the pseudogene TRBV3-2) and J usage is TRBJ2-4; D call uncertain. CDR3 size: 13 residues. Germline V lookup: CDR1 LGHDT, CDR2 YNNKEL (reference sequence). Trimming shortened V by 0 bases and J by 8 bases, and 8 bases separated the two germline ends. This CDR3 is CASSQDFRDIQYF. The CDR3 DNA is TGTGCCAGCAGCCAAGATTTCCGAGACATTCAGTACTTC.

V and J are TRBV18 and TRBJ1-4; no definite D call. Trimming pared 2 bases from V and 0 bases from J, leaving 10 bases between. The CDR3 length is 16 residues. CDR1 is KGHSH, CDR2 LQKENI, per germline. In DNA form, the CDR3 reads TGTGCCAGCTCACCAACCGGCGGGGCAACTAATGAAAAACTGTTTTTT. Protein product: CASSPTGGATNEKLFF.

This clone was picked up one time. CDR3 region: CASSYLAGGQRDTQYF. CDR3 in DNA: TGTGCCAGCAGTTACCTAGCGGGGGGGCAGAGAGATACGCAGTATTTT. The gene calls are TRBV6-2 or TRBV6-3 and TRBJ2-3; 12 nucleotides match TRBD2. Trimming removed 2 bases from V and 5 bases from J; junction bases left unmatched: 5. The CDR3 has 16 amino acids. From germline, CDR1 is MNHEY and CDR2 SVGEGT.

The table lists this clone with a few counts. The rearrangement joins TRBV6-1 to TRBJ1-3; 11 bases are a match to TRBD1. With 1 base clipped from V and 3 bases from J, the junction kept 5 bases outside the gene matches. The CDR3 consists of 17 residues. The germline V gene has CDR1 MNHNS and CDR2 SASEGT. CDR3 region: CASSEGDRGFVGNTIYF. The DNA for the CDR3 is TGTGCCAGCAGTGAAGGGGACAGGGGGTTCGTTGGAAACACCATATATTTT.

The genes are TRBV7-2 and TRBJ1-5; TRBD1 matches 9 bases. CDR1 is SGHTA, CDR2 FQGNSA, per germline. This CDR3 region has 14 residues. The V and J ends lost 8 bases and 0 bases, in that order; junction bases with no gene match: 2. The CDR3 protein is CASQTGGSNQPQHF. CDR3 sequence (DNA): TGTGCCAGCCAGACAGGGGGTAGCAATCAGCCCCAGCATTTT.

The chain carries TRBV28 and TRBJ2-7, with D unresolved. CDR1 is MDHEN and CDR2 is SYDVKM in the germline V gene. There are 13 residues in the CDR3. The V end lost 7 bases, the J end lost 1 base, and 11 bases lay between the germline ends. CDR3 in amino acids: CASIPEDSYEQYF. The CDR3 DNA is TGTGCCAGCATACCTGAGGATTCCTACGAGCAGTACTTC. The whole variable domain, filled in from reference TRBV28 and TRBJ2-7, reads DVKVTQSSRYLVKRTGEKVFLECVQDMDHENMFWYRQDPGLGLRLIYFSYDVKMKEKGDIPEGYSVSREKKERFSLILESASTNQTSMYLCASIPEDSYEQYFGPGTRLTVT.

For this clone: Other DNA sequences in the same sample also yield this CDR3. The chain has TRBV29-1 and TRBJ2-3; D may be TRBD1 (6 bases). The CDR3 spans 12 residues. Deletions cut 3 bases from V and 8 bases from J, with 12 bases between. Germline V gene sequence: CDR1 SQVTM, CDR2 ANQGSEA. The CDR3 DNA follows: TGCAGCGTTGACAGGGGAATCGGTACGCAGTATTTT. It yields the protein CSVDRGIGTQYF.

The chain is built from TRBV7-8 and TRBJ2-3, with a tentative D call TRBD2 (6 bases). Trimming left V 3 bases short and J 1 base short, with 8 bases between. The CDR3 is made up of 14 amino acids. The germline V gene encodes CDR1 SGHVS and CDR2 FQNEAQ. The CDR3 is CASSFSGGTDTQYF. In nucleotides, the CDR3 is TGTGCCAGCAGCTTTTCGGGGGGCACAGATACGCAGTATTTT.

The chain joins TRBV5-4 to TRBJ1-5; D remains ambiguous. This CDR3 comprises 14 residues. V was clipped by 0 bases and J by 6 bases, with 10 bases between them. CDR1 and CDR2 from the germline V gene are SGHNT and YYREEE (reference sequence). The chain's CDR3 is CASSLGGRGQPQHF. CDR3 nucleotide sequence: TGTGCCAGCAGCTTGGGAGGGCGGGGTCAGCCCCAGCATTTT. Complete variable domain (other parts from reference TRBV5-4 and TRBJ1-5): ETGVTQSPTHLIKTRGQQVTLRCSSQSGHNTVSWYQQALGQGPQFIFQYYREEENGRGNFPPRFSGLQFPNYSSELNVNALELDDSALYLCASSLGGRGQPQHFGDGTRLSIL.

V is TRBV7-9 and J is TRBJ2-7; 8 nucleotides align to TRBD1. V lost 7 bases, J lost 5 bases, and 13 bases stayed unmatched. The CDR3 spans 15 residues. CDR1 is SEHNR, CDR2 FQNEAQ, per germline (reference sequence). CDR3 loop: CASKRSDQGAHEQYF. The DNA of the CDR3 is TGTGCCAGCAAGCGCTCGGACCAGGGGGCACACGAGCAGTACTTC. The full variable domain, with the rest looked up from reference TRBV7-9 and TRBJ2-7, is DTGVSQNPRHKITKRGQNVTFRCDPISEHNRLYWYRQTLGQGPEFLTYFQNEAQLEKSRLLSDRFSAERPKGSFSTLEIQRTEQGDSAMYLCASKRSDQGAHEQYFGPGTRLTVT.

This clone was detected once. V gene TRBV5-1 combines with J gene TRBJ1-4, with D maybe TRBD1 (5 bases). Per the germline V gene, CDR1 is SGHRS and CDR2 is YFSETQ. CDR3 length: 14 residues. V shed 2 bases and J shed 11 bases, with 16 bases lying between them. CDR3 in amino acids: CASSFRTGGQKLFF. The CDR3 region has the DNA TGCGCCAGCAGCTTCAGGACGGGGGGTCAGAAACTGTTTTTT. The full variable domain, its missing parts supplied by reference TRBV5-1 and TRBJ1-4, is KAGVTQTPRYLIKTRGQQVTLSCSPISGHRSVSWYQQTPGQGLQFLFEYFSETQRNKGNFPGRFSGRQFSNSRSEMNVSTLELGDSALYLCASSFRTGGQKLFFGSGTQLSVL.